The 18 T cell receptor beta chains in this list originate from one sample, sequenced in a study of blood T cells in healthy people across ages. The authors ran a second PCR of about 7 to 11 cycles using a sample-barcoded 5' primer and a J-beta primer mix. TCRdb redid the calling of the 5' RACE reads with MiXCR, one entry per CDR3 protein. The sample contains hundreds of thousands of distinct CDR3 sequences, 56% of which appear only once. Sequenced input: blood. These TCRs come from a man in his forties in good health.

Of note for this clonotype: A read error may produce the germline difference seen at one junction end. V usage is TRBV20-1 and J usage is TRBJ1-2; possibly TRBD1 for D (6 bases). The CDR3 spans 13 residues. Germline CDR1 reads DFQATT; CDR2 reads SNEGSKA (reference sequence). The CDR3 loop reads CGASLGGWSGYTF. CDR3 DNA: TGCGGTGCTAGTCTGGGGGGCTGGAGTGGCTACACCTTC.

The V gene is TRBV12-3 or TRBV12-4, the J gene TRBJ2-3; D possibly corresponds to TRBD1 (5 bases). The CDR3 spans 15 residues. V shed 0 bases and J shed 2 bases, with 9 bases lying between them. This CDR3 reads CASSLATAFTDTQYF. The CDR3 coding sequence is TGTGCCAGCAGTTTAGCGACAGCGTTCACAGATACGCAGTATTTT.

The chain joins TRBV20-1 to TRBJ1-1; 7 nucleotides line up with TRBD1. Germline assignment: CDR1 DFQATT and CDR2 SNEGSKA (reference sequence). V shed 5 bases and J 0 bases; nucleotides not matched to a gene: 9. This CDR3 region has 15 residues. Here the CDR3 reads CSAPNRGSMNTEAFF. The CDR3 DNA reads TGCAGTGCTCCGAACAGGGGTTCCATGAACACTGAAGCTTTCTTT.

The chain is built from TRBV3-1 and TRBJ1-4, with D perhaps TRBD1 (5 bases). Trimming left V 0 bases short and J 12 bases short, with 5 bases between. This CDR3 is 11 amino acids long. Germline V gene data show CDR1 as LGHDT and CDR2 as YNNKEL (reference sequence). CDR3 loop: CASSQEGELFF. As DNA, the CDR3 is TGTGCCAGCAGCCAAGAGGGGGAACTGTTTTTT.

V and J are TRBV27 and TRBJ2-7; 8 nucleotides agree with TRBD2. The CDR3 extends over 17 amino acids. V gave up 2 bases and J gave up 4 bases; unmatched junction bases: 13. The germline V gene has CDR1 MNHEY and CDR2 SMNVEV (reference sequence). CDR3 sequence reads: CASSLIGGGNLPYEQYF. The DNA for the CDR3 is TGTGCCAGCAGTTTAATCGGGGGGGGAAATCTCCCGTACGAGCAGTACTTC.

A few counts support this clonotype. CDR3 coding DNA: TGTGCCAGCAGTGCGGGGTCCGCCTACGAGCAGTACTTC. Translated, it gives CASSAGSAYEQYF. This chain joins TRBV9 and TRBJ2-4, with a weak D call TRBD2 (6 bases). The J call may not be correct, given that the DNA end is closer to TRBJ2-7. The CDR3 totals 13 residues. Germline V lookup: CDR1 SGDLS, CDR2 YYNGEE.

V usage is TRBV9 and J usage is TRBJ1-3; no clear D gene. V was shortened by 7 bases and J by 4 bases, with 9 bases between the two germline ends. Germline assignment: CDR1 SGDLS and CDR2 YYNGEE. This CDR3 is 12 amino acids long. The CDR3 loop is CASGVTGNTIYF. In DNA form, the CDR3 reads TGTGCCAGCGGAGTAACAGGAAACACCATATATTTT.

This clonotype appeared a few times. V gene TRBV5-1 combines with J gene TRBJ2-7; TRBD2 matches 11 bases. Trimming at V came to 0 bases and at J to 6 bases, leaving 8 bases not matched to a gene. This CDR3 spans 16 amino acids. Germline V gives CDR1 SGHRS, CDR2 YFSETQ. The CDR3 loop is CASSLATSGNLREQYF. CDR3 bases: TGCGCCAGCAGCTTGGCGACTAGCGGGAACCTACGCGAGCAGTACTTC. The entire variable domain, with the rest obtained from reference TRBV5-1 and TRBJ2-7, is as follows: KAGVTQTPRYLIKTRGQQVTLSCSPISGHRSVSWYQQTPGQGLQFLFEYFSETQRNKGNFPGRFSGRQFSNSRSEMNVSTLELGDSALYLCASSLATSGNLREQYFGPGTRLTVT.

The chain has TRBV28 and TRBJ1-5; D call uncertain. From germline, CDR1 is MDHEN and CDR2 SYDVKM. V lost 5 bases to trimming and J lost 1 base, with 9 bases between them. This CDR3 is 14 amino acids long. The CDR3 DNA is TGTGCCAGCAGTACCGGACGGAGCAATCAGCCCCAGCATTTT. Translated, it gives CASSTGRSNQPQHF.

The rearrangement joins TRBV6-5 to TRBJ1-2; no clear D. Trimming took 8 bases from V and 4 from J, leaving 17 bases between them. CDR3 size: 14 residues. The germline CDR1 and CDR2 sequences are MNHEY and SVGAGI. CDR3 in amino acids: CASHDVGRAYGYTF. CDR3 nucleotide sequence: TGTGCCAGCCACGACGTCGGGAGGGCCTATGGCTACACCTTC.

This sequence joins TRBV28 and TRBJ2-1, with 11 bases that match TRBD2. V lost 4 bases to trimming and J lost 0 bases; unmatched junction nucleotides: 14. Germline CDR1 reads MDHEN; CDR2 reads SYDVKM. The CDR3 contains 20 residues. The CDR3 nucleotides read TGTGCCAGCAGTTCCAGTGTCCTAGCGGGGGGCCTGAGCTCCTACAATGAGCAGTTCTTC. Its translation is CASSSSVLAGGLSSYNEQFF. Full variable domain (outside the CDR3, taken from reference TRBV28 and TRBJ2-1): DVKVTQSSRYLVKRTGEKVFLECVQDMDHENMFWYRQDPGLGLRLIYFSYDVKMKEKGDIPEGYSVSREKKERFSLILESASTNQTSMYLCASSSSVLAGGLSSYNEQFFGPGTRLTVL.

This sequence joins TRBV25-1 and TRBJ1-1, with a weak D call TRBD1 (6 bases). The CDR3 spans 13 residues. The V end lost 7 bases, the J end lost 1 base, and 10 bases lay between the germline ends. CDR1 MGHDK and CDR2 SYGVNS come from the germline V gene. In nucleotides, the CDR3 is TGTGCCAGCACTCCGGACAGGAACACTGAAGCTTTCTTT. Residues: CASTPDRNTEAFF.

This clonotype was found a few times. This chain joins TRBV6-6 and TRBJ1-1, with TRBD1 as a possible D gene (5 bases). Germline V gene lookup returns CDR1 MNHNY and CDR2 SVGAGI (reference sequence). The CDR3 covers 14 residues. Trimming stripped 6 bases from V and 2 bases from J, with 13 bases between. This CDR3 is CASSPGGLNTEAFF. The CDR3 DNA follows: TGTGCCAGCAGCCCGGGGGGGTTAAACACTGAAGCTTTCTTT.

The chain has TRBV7-9 and TRBJ2-7; D is uncertain. Trimming pared 5 bases from V and 2 bases from J, leaving 7 bases between. Germline-derived CDR1 and CDR2 are SEHNR and FQNEAQ (reference sequence). The CDR3 spans 12 residues. Here the CDR3 DNA reads TGTGCCAGCAGCATTGCAACCTACGAGCAGTACTTC. Translated: CASSIATYEQYF.

The V and J genes are TRBV28 and TRBJ2-2; no firm D call. The V and J ends lost 2 bases and 5 bases respectively, with 15 bases between them. The germline V gene has CDR1 MDHEN and CDR2 SYDVKM. The CDR3 loop spans 16 amino acids. The CDR3 DNA reads as TGTGCCAGCAGTTTAGGAATCAAACTACAAACCGGGGAGCTGTTTTTT. It codes for CASSLGIKLQTGELFF. Supplemented by reference TRBV28 and TRBJ2-2, the full variable domain reads DVKVTQSSRYLVKRTGEKVFLECVQDMDHENMFWYRQDPGLGLRLIYFSYDVKMKEKGDIPEGYSVSREKKERFSLILESASTNQTSMYLCASSLGIKLQTGELFFGEGSRLTVL.

This clonotype was counted only a few times. The chain recombines TRBV28 with TRBJ1-2, with TRBD1 matching 7 bases. The CDR3 is 13 residues long. Germline V gene sequence: CDR1 MDHEN, CDR2 SYDVKM. J gave up 4 bases and V 3 bases, and 2 bases lay outside the gene matches. CDR3 coding DNA: TGTGCCAGCAGTTTGGGACAGCGCTATGGCTACACCTTC. This sequence encodes CASSLGQRYGYTF.

J is TRBJ2-3 and V is TRBV20-1, with 10 bases aligning to TRBD1. The junction had 19 bases not matched to a gene; V was cut back by 5 bases and J by 2 bases. Germline V gene lookup returns CDR1 DFQATT and CDR2 SNEGSKA (reference sequence). CDR3 length: 19 residues. The CDR3: CSAQTGTGEWAAYTDTQYF. The CDR3 DNA reads TGCAGTGCTCAAACCGGGACAGGGGAATGGGCAGCCTACACAGATACGCAGTATTTT.

The chain carries TRBV11-2 and TRBJ2-5; D call uncertain. The tail of the sequence fits TRBJ2-7 better, so the J call may be wrong. CDR3 size: 17 residues. Germline assignment: CDR1 SGHAT and CDR2 FQNNGV. CDR3 in amino acids: CASSSNPAGFRPYEQYF. The CDR3 region has the DNA TGTGCCAGCAGCTCCAACCCCGCCGGCTTTAGGCCCTACGAGCAGTACTTC.